Listed here are 5 T cell receptor beta chains from one sample, sequenced in a study of blood T cell repertoires in COVID-19. Some clones are missing from TCRdb's copy, which holds only in-frame ones; the method was immunoSEQ multiplex PCR. The sample lists 300,000 to 400,000 clones; around 89% were seen once. The sequenced sample consisted of PBMCs or T cells enriched from blood (not recorded which). These receptors originate from a woman between 18 and 29 years old who had recovered from COVID-19.

This chain joins TRBV27 and TRBJ1-2; 7 bases agree with TRBD1. The V gene's germline CDR1 is MNHEY and CDR2 SMNVEV (reference sequence). This CDR3 has 13 residues. J was trimmed by 4 bases and V by 4 bases; bases with no gene match: 3. CDR3 loop: CASSSGQAYGYTF. The CDR3, as DNA: TGTGCCAGCAGTTCAGGACAGGCCTATGGCTACACCTTC.

The chain is built from TRBV6-5 and TRBJ1-2; 8 nucleotides line up with TRBD1. After removal of 6 bases from V and 6 bases from J, the junction contained 6 bases not matched to a gene. CDR3 size: 13 residues. Per the germline V gene, CDR1 is MNHEY and CDR2 is SVGAGI. CDR3: CASRTGVGDGYTF. CDR3 sequence (DNA): TGTGCCAGCAGGACAGGGGTGGGCGATGGCTACACCTTC.

The CDR3 coding sequence is TGTGCCAGCAGCTTAGATCGGGGACTAGCGATCCCCCTAGGCACCGGGGAGCTGTTTTTT. This codes for CASSLDRGLAIPLGTGELFF. This sequence joins TRBV11-3 and TRBJ2-2; 10 bases fit TRBD2. CDR1 SGHNT and CDR2 YENEEA come from the germline V gene. The CDR3 is 20 residues long. V gave up 0 bases and J gave up 4 bases; unmatched junction bases: 14.

The chain recombines TRBV5-6 with TRBJ2-7; 10 nucleotides line up with TRBD2. With 0 bases clipped from V and 5 bases from J, the junction kept 11 bases outside the gene matches. Germline CDR1 is SGHDT and CDR2 is YYEEEE. This CDR3 has 17 amino acids. The CDR3: CASSLVLAGVPFHEQYF. The CDR3 nucleotides read TGTGCCAGCAGCTTGGTTCTAGCGGGGGTCCCCTTCCACGAGCAGTACTTC.

This rearrangement joins TRBV29-1 to TRBJ1-3; the match to TRBD1 covers 7 bases. The CDR3 covers 13 residues. Unmatched junction bases numbered 6, after V lost 5 bases and J lost 5 bases. The germline V gene has CDR1 SQVTM and CDR2 ANQGSEA. This CDR3 is CSVRGPYRNTIYF. Written as DNA, the CDR3 is TGCAGCGTTAGGGGGCCATATAGAAACACCATATATTTT.